This passage covers 22 T cell receptor beta chains from one sample sequenced in a study of shared clonotypes between healthy human individuals. The data were produced by immunoSEQ multiplex PCR, yet TCRdb's version contains in-frame clones alone and is incomplete. The profile shows under 600,000 clones, 95% to 96% of them singletons. Input material: naive CD4+ T cells sorted from blood. Subset of the sample: CD45RA+ positively selected. The receptors originated from a woman aged 25 to 39 in good health.

On this clone: Other DNA sequences from this sample encode an identical CDR3 as well. The V gene is TRBV28, the J gene TRBJ1-2, with a weak D call TRBD1 (6 bases). The CDR3 is 14 residues long. CDR1 MDHEN and CDR2 SYDVKM come from the germline V gene. V lost 3 bases to trimming and J lost 4 bases, with 12 bases between them. This chain's CDR3 is CASSFGGPGYGYTF. The CDR3 DNA follows: TGTGCCAGCAGTTTTGGGGGGCCGGGCTATGGCTACACCTTC.

This clone occurred once. This chain's CDR3 is CASYEGHSTDTQYF. The CDR3 DNA reads TGCGCCAGTTATGAGGGACATAGCACAGATACGCAGTATTTT. This rearrangement joins TRBV5-1 to TRBJ2-3; tentative D call: TRBD1 (6 bases). Trimming left V 8 bases short and J 0 bases short, with 13 bases between. The germline gives CDR1 SGHRS, CDR2 YFSETQ. The CDR3 totals 14 residues.

On this clone: The sample holds other DNA sequences that translate to the same CDR3. The rearrangement joins TRBV19 to TRBJ2-5; TRBD2 matches 14 bases. V shed 5 bases, J shed 4 bases, and the junction held 6 bases outside the gene matches. This CDR3 is built from 16 residues. Per the germline V gene, CDR1 is LNHDA and CDR2 is SQIVND (reference sequence). The CDR3: CASSLRLAGGLETQYF. The CDR3 nucleotides are TGTGCCAGTAGTCTTCGACTAGCGGGAGGGTTAGAGACCCAGTACTTC.

J is TRBJ2-5 and V is TRBV19, with D tentatively TRBD2 (5 bases). With the DNA end fitting TRBJ2-7 better, the J assignment may be wrong. Germline CDR1 and CDR2: LNHDA and SQIVND (reference sequence). The CDR3 is 14 amino acids. This CDR3 reads CASSARSGTYEQYF. CDR3 bases: TGTGCCAGTAGTGCCAGGAGCGGTACCTACGAGCAGTACTTC.

The chain recombines TRBV14 with TRBJ2-7, with TRBD2 matching 8 bases. Trimming removed 5 bases from V and 4 bases from J; junction bases left unmatched: 4. This CDR3 contains 13 residues. Germline assignment: CDR1 SGHDN and CDR2 FVKESK. This chain's CDR3 is CASSSSSGYEQYF. CDR3 sequence (DNA): TGTGCCAGCAGCTCTTCTAGCGGGTACGAGCAGTACTTC.

This rearrangement joins TRBV19 to TRBJ2-1; 7 nucleotides line up with TRBD2. V shed 5 bases and J 15 bases; nucleotides not matched to a gene: 13. Per the germline V gene, CDR1 is LNHDA and CDR2 is SQIVND (reference sequence). This CDR3 region has 13 residues. The CDR3 nucleotides read TGTGCCAGTAGTGCCCCACTAGCGCCAGCACCGTTCTTC. This translates into CASSAPLAPAPFF.

The chain employs TRBV5-1 and TRBJ2-1; D uncertain. This CDR3 has 14 amino acids. CDR1 and CDR2 from the germline V gene are SGHRS and YFSETQ. V lost 2 bases and J 6 bases, leaving 12 bases between the germline ends. The CDR3: CASSLSWNVNEQFF. Written as DNA, the CDR3 is TGCGCCAGCAGCTTATCCTGGAACGTCAATGAGCAGTTCTTC.

The chain is built from TRBV6-1 and TRBJ2-1; D gene ambiguous. CDR1 is MNHNS and CDR2 is SASEGT in the germline V gene. CDR3 size: 12 residues. Deletions cut 10 bases from V and 4 bases from J, with 11 bases between. CDR3 DNA sequence: TGTGCCACGCCAAAGGGATACAATGAGCAGTTCTTC. Amino acids: CATPKGYNEQFF.

The chain uses TRBV27 and TRBJ1-2; D remains ambiguous. The CDR3 spans 13 residues. V was pared by 3 bases and J by 2 bases, with 7 bases between. Germline V gives CDR1 MNHEY, CDR2 SMNVEV (reference sequence). CDR3 DNA: TGTGCCAGCAGTTTTCGACGGAACTATGGCTACACCTTC. Amino acid sequence: CASSFRRNYGYTF.

J is TRBJ2-3 and V is TRBV11-2; TRBD2 matches at 10 bases. Germline lookup yields CDR1 SGHAT and CDR2 FQNNGV. CDR3 length: 15 residues. J gave up 7 bases and V 5 bases, and 9 bases lay outside the gene matches. CDR3 coding DNA: TGTGCCAGCAGCGAACTAGCGGGATTTAGAAATACGCAGTATTTT. Translating gives CASSELAGFRNTQYF.

This clone was seen just once. The chain recombines TRBV30 with TRBJ1-1; possibly TRBD1 for D (5 bases). Per germline, CDR1 GTSNPN and CDR2 SVGIG (reference sequence). V lost 2 bases and J 4 bases, leaving 11 bases between the germline ends. This CDR3 contains 13 residues. CDR3 nucleotides: TGTGCCTGGAGTAGGCAGGGAACCACTGAAGCTTTCTTT. Residues: CAWSRQGTTEAFF. The entire variable domain, with the rest obtained from reference TRBV30 and TRBJ1-1, is as follows: SQTIHQWPATLVQPVGSPLSLECTVEGTSNPNLYWYRQAAGRGLQLLFYSVGIGQISSEVPQNLSASRPQDRQFILSSKKLLLSDSGFYLCAWSRQGTTEAFFGQGTRLTVV.

The chain is built from TRBV2 and TRBJ1-5; TRBD1 is a possible D gene (5 bases). This CDR3 has 13 amino acids. Between the trimmed V and J ends, which lost 6 bases and 6 bases, there was a span of 12 bases. Germline V gene data show CDR1 as SNHLY and CDR2 as FYNNEI. This CDR3 is CASSPDSGQPQHF. CDR3 nucleotides: TGTGCCAGCAGCCCAGACAGTGGTCAGCCCCAGCATTTT. Full variable domain (missing parts from reference TRBV2 and TRBJ1-5): EPEVTQTPSHQVTQMGQEVILRCVPISNHLYFYWYRQILGQKVEFLVSFYNNEISEKSEIFDDQFSVERPDGSNFTLKIRSTKLEDSAMYFCASSPDSGQPQHFGDGTRLSIL.

V and J are TRBV29-1 and TRBJ2-7, with 8 bases lining up with TRBD2. Germline values: CDR1 SQVTM, CDR2 ANQGSEA. The CDR3 runs to 13 residues. J lost 7 bases, V lost 6 bases, and 11 bases had no gene match. CDR3 loop: CSVAVGLATEQYF. The CDR3 DNA reads TGCAGCGTCGCCGTAGGACTAGCCACTGAGCAGTACTTC.

The chain joins TRBV5-1 to TRBJ2-7, with 9 bases identical to TRBD1. The V gene's germline CDR1 is SGHRS and CDR2 YFSETQ. The CDR3 extends over 15 amino acids. V shed 4 bases, J shed 3 bases, and the junction held 8 bases outside the gene matches. DNA of the CDR3: TGCGCCAGCAGCCCATGGACAGGGGACAACTACGAGCAGTACTTC. This translates into CASSPWTGDNYEQYF.

The rearrangement links TRBV7-6 to TRBJ1-3; D remains unclear. The CDR3 length is 14 residues. V lost 5 bases and J 1 base, leaving 9 bases between the germline ends. CDR1 SGHVS and CDR2 FNYEAQ come from the germline V gene. CDR3 sequence: CASSPPNSGNTIYF. DNA for the CDR3: TGTGCCAGCAGCCCGCCAAATTCTGGAAACACCATATATTTT.

Comments on this clone: The sample contains more than one DNA sequence encoding this CDR3. V is TRBV5-6 and J is TRBJ1-1; possibly TRBD1 for D (6 bases). From germline, CDR1 is SGHDT and CDR2 YYEEEE. V was clipped by 2 bases and J by 1 base, with 6 bases between them. The CDR3 contains 13 residues. The CDR3 protein is CASSLQGNTEAFF. CDR3 bases: TGTGCCAGCAGCTTACAGGGGAACACTGAAGCTTTCTTT.

The sample holds one count of this clone. The genes are TRBV30 and TRBJ2-3; D assignment may be TRBD1 or TRBD2 (5 bases each). CDR1 and CDR2 from the germline V gene are GTSNPN and SVGIG (reference sequence). This CDR3 comprises 13 residues. With 3 bases removed from V and 3 bases from J, the gap between germline ends came to 10 bases. CDR3 nucleotides: TGTGCCTGGAGGGGGGTAGGGACAGATACGCAGTATTTT. Protein product: CAWRGVGTDTQYF.

The table lists this clone with a count of one. The chain is built from TRBV19 and TRBJ2-1; 9 nucleotides line up with TRBD1. The J segment lost 6 bases and the V segment lost 2 bases, leaving 5 bases of the junction unmatched. This CDR3 has 15 residues. The germline CDR1 and CDR2 sequences are LNHDA and SQIVND (reference sequence). CDR3 sequence (DNA): TGTGCCAGTAGTATAAGACAGGGGGAGGGCAATGAGCAGTTCTTC. It translates to CASSIRQGEGNEQFF.

The gene calls are TRBV27 and TRBJ2-7; 9 bases fit TRBD1. From germline, CDR1 is MNHEY and CDR2 SMNVEV (reference sequence). This CDR3 is built from 17 residues. The ends lost 5 bases at V and 4 bases at J; junction bases unmatched: 15. This CDR3 reads CASSPGRDRDQSYEQYF. In DNA form, the CDR3 reads TGTGCCAGCAGTCCGGGCCGGGACAGGGACCAGAGTTACGAGCAGTACTTC.

The chain employs TRBV6-4 and TRBJ1-2; D gene ambiguous. The CDR3 is 15 residues long. V dropped 5 bases and J dropped 0 bases, with 13 bases sitting between them. Germline V gene sequence: CDR1 MRHNA, CDR2 SNTAGT. DNA of the CDR3: TGTGCCAGCAGTCTTCGTAGCGGAGCTAACTATGGCTACACCTTC. Protein: CASSLRSGANYGYTF.

Here the CDR3 reads CASSLWAGIGSPEQYF. As DNA, the CDR3 is TGCGCCAGCAGCTTGTGGGCCGGGATAGGGTCCCCGGAGCAGTACTTC. This chain links TRBV5-1 with TRBJ2-7; D might be TRBD2 (5 bases). CDR3 length: 16 residues. CDR1 is SGHRS and CDR2 is YFSETQ in the germline V gene. Trimming took 1 base from V and 7 from J, leaving 21 bases between them.

The CDR3 is CSARGQAKQFF. The CDR3 DNA sequence: TGCAGTGCACGGGGACAGGCGAAGCAGTTCTTC. The rearrangement links TRBV20-1 to TRBJ2-1, with TRBD1 matching over 8 bases. In germline, CDR1 is DFQATT, CDR2 SNEGSKA (reference sequence). Trimming at V came to 6 bases and at J to 11 bases, leaving 6 bases not matched to a gene. The CDR3 sequence is 11 residues long.